Sequencing of this T cell receptor beta chain was carried out in a study of CD8+ T cells in alopecia areata. As the sequencing template, cDNA was produced by extracting RNA and reverse transcribing it. Data came from immunoSEQ multiplex PCR; TCRdb stores just in-frame clones and leaves some out. The sample carries about 220,000 clones, around 57% recorded once. Specified treatment: oral pan-JAK inhibitor, 5-10 mg twice daily. The material was CD4+ T cells sorted from blood, obtained at week 4, from a patient treated with tofacitinib. This clonotype originated in a human donor with alopecia areata.

The chain's CDR3 is CASSLDLGGESYNEQFF. CDR3 nucleotides: TGTGCCAGCAGCTTAGACCTCGGGGGGGAATCCTACAATGAGCAGTTCTTC. This chain connects TRBV11-3 to TRBJ2-1; the match to TRBD2 covers 8 bases. The length of the CDR3 is 17 residues. The germline CDR1 and CDR2 sequences are SGHNT and YENEEA. V lost 0 bases and J lost 1; bases outside the gene matches: 5.